This passage covers 3 T cell receptor beta chains from one sample sequenced in a study of shared T cell receptors in the human thymus. Assay used: immunoSEQ multiplex PCR; TCRdb lists only in-frame clones, some missing. Of hundreds of thousands of clones in the sample, 70% to 90% were seen once. In addition, the sample was reused for a study of human thymus T cells.

Source material: thymocytes. These receptors originate from a girl in the first two years of life with a congenital heart defect.

This clone was detected a few times. The chain is built from TRBV7-9 and TRBJ1-1; 10 nucleotides match TRBD1. Looked up from germline, CDR1 is SEHNR and CDR2 is FQNEAQ (reference sequence). V trimming: 4 bases; J trimming: 7 bases; junction bases outside the gene matches: 9. This CDR3 comprises 15 residues. The CDR3 region has the DNA TGTGCCAGCAGCTCCCGGGACAGGGGCGTTGGTGAAGCTTTCTTT. Amino acid sequence: CASSSRDRGVGEAFF. The entire variable domain, with the rest obtained from reference TRBV7-9 and TRBJ1-1, is as follows: DTGVSQNPRHKITKRGQNVTFRCDPISEHNRLYWYRQTLGQGPEFLTYFQNEAQLEKSRLLSDRFSAERPKGSFSTLEIQRTEQGDSAMYLCASSSRDRGVGEAFFGQGTRLTVV.

This chain connects TRBV2 to TRBJ2-2; the D is unclear. From germline, CDR1 is SNHLY and CDR2 FYNNEI. With 8 bases removed from V and 2 bases from J, the gap between germline ends came to 12 bases. The CDR3 is 14 residues long. The CDR3 DNA reads as TGTGCCAGCGTGAACGGTCTTAACACCGGGGAGCTGTTTTTT. Translation gives CASVNGLNTGELFF. The whole variable domain, remainder taken from reference TRBV2 and TRBJ2-2, is EPEVTQTPSHQVTQMGQEVILRCVPISNHLYFYWYRQILGQKVEFLVSFYNNEISEKSEIFDDQFSVERPDGSNFTLKIRSTKLEDSAMYFCASVNGLNTGELFFGEGSRLTVL.

The chain employs TRBV30 and TRBJ2-5; 7 bases fit TRBD2. The CDR3 covers 16 residues. Trimming cost V 2 bases and J 3 bases; bases outside gene matches: 12. Germline V gene data show CDR1 as GTSNPN and CDR2 as SVGIG (reference sequence). CDR3 amino acids: CAWSPTRSGTEETQYF. For the CDR3, the DNA is TGTGCCTGGAGTCCTACTAGGAGCGGGACGGAAGAGACCCAGTACTTC.